This TCR beta chain originates from a study of blood T cell repertoires in COVID-19 (TCRdb year 2020). For the study in its entirety: Samples covering the acute and convalescent phases of COVID-19 were provided by collaborators in the United States, Italy and Spain. The sample metadata nearly always contained a de-identified subject ID, COVID-19 status, age in years and sex. Samples came from the ongoing ImmuneRACE study (first 160 participants) plus 1,254 subjects from 6 global collaborators. Where available, HLA class I and class II types were taken from metadata supplied by the sample provider and were not determined by assay-based typing. Deeply sampled blood TCRbeta repertoires from subjects exposed to, actively infected with, or recovered from COVID-19 were included in the dataset. The repertoires were made available in a free public database intended to serve as a resource for research on the immune response to SARS-CoV-2. The material from the prospective study consisted of cDNA or gDNA derived from T cells, B-cell-depleted T cells, or PBMCs.

Ends trimmed: V by 2 bases, J by 2 bases; bases unmatched to a gene: 2. The CDR1 and CDR2 encoded by the germline V gene (reference sequence) are SGHNT and YYREEE. CDR3 length: 15 amino acids, cysteine to phenylalanine. Only the CDR3 part of the read is kept: 45 bases, read in frame from the first base. About this clone: Its target antigen remains unknown. No base quality information exists; no much larger clone differs at one position.

Whole blood was collected in K2EDTA tubes by collaborating institutions according to the institutions' own protocols. Collaborator samples were shipped for TCRbeta analysis as frozen whole blood, isolated PBMCs, or DNA extracted from either sample type. Broad study findings and their caveats: Clinical and demographic metadata were provided uncurated, with the amount varying by source and participant.

TCRbeta CDR3 regions were amplified from genomic DNA using the immunoSEQ Assay, a bias-controlled multiplex PCR. The authors processed their data as follows. Within the assay, amplification of reference gene primers was used to estimate how many nucleated cells each sample contained. To quantify the absolute abundance of each unique TCRbeta CDR3 rearrangement, sequence reads were collapsed and filtered. Productive Simpson clonality was computed per sample as the square root of Simpson's diversity index over productive rearrangements. TCRdb limited this immuneACCESS table to in-frame rearrangements with V and J called. A share of clones is missing; checked studies link under half to unresolved V genes, and the rest is unexplained. V and J calls and clone size are as listed in that table; D and trimming were resolved from the DNA. A total of 250,000 to 350,000 clones appear in this sample, roughly 88% of them only once. The top ten clones comprise roughly 1.6% of the sample.

Sequences were obtained from peripheral blood. This TCR came from a woman aged 45-65 years with acute or convalescent COVID-19. This receptor chain uses TRBV5-4 and TRBJ2-7, and TRBD2 matches 12 of the central bases. The CDR3 protein sequence reads: CASSLGLAGTYEQYF. The sequenced DNA: TGTGCCAGCAGCTTAGGACTAGCGGGGACCTACGAGCAGTACTTC.